Presented here are 17 T cell receptor beta chains from one specimen sequenced in a study of regulatory T cells in long-lasting Graves disease. Noted time point: newly diagnosed GD, antithyroid drugs for less than 3 months. From RNA extracted from PBMCs, the TCR library was made. With iRepertoire HTBI primers and Arm-PCR of CDR3 regions, TCR beta libraries were built. TCRdb passed the multiplex PCR reads through MiXCR, listing each CDR3 protein once. The sample contains approximately 560,000 distinct CDR3 sequences, more than 15% of which appear only once. The data were also submitted as part of a second study, on T cells in Graves' hyperthyroidism and ophthalmopathy.

The sequencing here drew on peripheral blood mononuclear cells (PBMCs), taken at new diagnosis, from a patient treated with antithyroid drugs. All receptors come from a man aged 18-30 years with Graves disease.

This clonotype was seen many times. The V and J genes are TRBV2 and TRBJ2-7; 9 positions match TRBD1. The CDR3 is 14 amino acids. The V gene end was trimmed by 10 bases and the J gene end by 7 bases; junction bases not matched to a gene: 14. Germline V gene sequence: CDR1 SNHLY, CDR2 FYNNEI. The chain's CDR3 is CANNDRGGLGEQYF. In DNA, the CDR3 is TGTGCCAACAATGACAGGGGGGGCCTTGGGGAGCAGTACTTC.

This clonotype was seen at least ten times. This chain connects TRBV18 to TRBJ2-7; D is uncertain. The germline V gene encodes CDR1 KGHSH and CDR2 LQKENI. The CDR3 is 13 amino acids. The ends were cut back, 4 bases at V and 4 bases at J, with 11 bases in the middle. The CDR3 sequence is CASSRVDGYEQYF. The CDR3 DNA reads TGTGCCAGCTCACGGGTTGATGGGTACGAGCAGTACTTC.

This sequence joins TRBV3-1 and TRBJ2-6, with D possibly being TRBD2 (5 bases). This CDR3 contains 15 residues. The germline CDR1 and CDR2 sequences are LGHDT and YNNKEL (reference sequence). Deletions cut 1 base from V and 2 bases from J, with 6 bases between. The CDR3 is CASSQAGTGANVLTF. In DNA form, the CDR3 reads TGTGCCAGCAGCCAAGCGGGGACTGGGGCCAACGTCCTGACTTTC.

The table lists this clonotype with many counts. This chain joins TRBV6-1 and TRBJ2-5; 14 bases align to TRBD2. CDR3 length: 16 residues. Germline V gene lookup returns CDR1 MNHNS and CDR2 SASEGT. The J segment lost 4 bases and the V segment lost 6 bases, leaving 7 bases of the junction unmatched. The CDR3 region has the DNA TGTGCCAGCAGCCCGACTAGCGGGAGGGCTAGAGAGACCCAGTACTTC. Protein: CASSPTSGRARETQYF.

The rearrangement links TRBV19 to TRBJ1-2; 11 bases are shared with TRBD1. The V and J ends lost 6 bases and 5 bases, in that order; junction bases with no gene match: 5. There are 14 residues in the CDR3. Germline CDR1 is LNHDA and CDR2 is SQIVND (reference sequence). Here the CDR3 reads CASRTGQGAYGYTF. The CDR3 DNA is TGTGCCAGTAGGACTGGACAGGGGGCATATGGCTACACCTTC.

This sequence joins TRBV20-1 and TRBJ2-7; 14 positions agree with TRBD2. V gave up 6 bases and J gave up 4 bases; unmatched junction bases: 5. The V gene's germline CDR1 is DFQATT and CDR2 SNEGSKA (reference sequence). The CDR3 has 14 residues. The DNA for the CDR3 is TGCAGTGCCCCGACTAGCGGGAGGGGTTACGAGCAGTACTTC. It yields the protein CSAPTSGRGYEQYF.

This clonotype was detected many times. The J gene is TRBJ2-1, the V gene TRBV30; D not resolved. Deletions cut 4 bases from V and 6 bases from J, with 13 bases between. The CDR3 loop spans 13 amino acids. Germline-derived CDR1 and CDR2 are GTSNPN and SVGIG (reference sequence). CDR3: CAWIARSGNEQFF. The CDR3 nucleotides are TGTGCCTGGATAGCACGGTCGGGCAATGAGCAGTTCTTC.

This clonotype came up many times. The chain recombines TRBV27 with TRBJ2-1; D is unresolved. This CDR3 has 14 amino acids. Germline assignment: CDR1 MNHEY and CDR2 SMNVEV (reference sequence). The V gene lost 1 base and the J gene lost 6 bases, with 10 bases spanning the gap. Written as DNA, the CDR3 is TGTGCCAGCAGTTTATTGGGATTCCCCAATGAGCAGTTCTTC. Protein sequence: CASSLLGFPNEQFF.

This clonotype appeared many times. The V call is TRBV6-5, the J call TRBJ1-1, with 12 bases lining up with TRBD1. This CDR3 is 17 amino acids long. The V gene's germline CDR1 is MNHEY and CDR2 SVGAGI. After removal of 2 bases from V and 0 bases from J, the junction contained 4 bases not matched to a gene. CDR3 coding DNA: TGTGCCAGCAGTTACCCCGGGACAGGGGGCTTGAACACTGAAGCTTTCTTT. Translating gives CASSYPGTGGLNTEAFF.

CDR3 in amino acids: CASSPPQGTSGSYEQYF. For the CDR3, the DNA is TGTGCCAGCAGTCCACCCCAGGGGACTAGCGGCTCCTACGAGCAGTACTTC. This chain links TRBV6-4 with TRBJ2-7; TRBD2 aligns across 11 bases. The CDR3 totals 17 residues. Germline CDR1 reads MRHNA; CDR2 reads SNTAGT. V gave up 5 bases and J gave up 0 bases; unmatched junction bases: 9.

This clonotype showed up just a few times. The rearrangement uses TRBV28 and TRBJ2-7, with D perhaps matching TRBD1 (6 bases). This CDR3 is built from 16 residues. V gave up 2 bases and J gave up 0 bases, with 14 bases separating them. The V gene's germline CDR1 is MDHEN and CDR2 SYDVKM. The CDR3 loop is CASSLTPGQNSYEQYF. The DNA of the CDR3 is TGTGCCAGCAGTTTAACCCCGGGACAAAACTCCTACGAGCAGTACTTC. The full variable domain, in which reference TRBV28 and TRBJ2-7 provide the parts outside the CDR3, is DVKVTQSSRYLVKRTGEKVFLECVQDMDHENMFWYRQDPGLGLRLIYFSYDVKMKEKGDIPEGYSVSREKKERFSLILESASTNQTSMYLCASSLTPGQNSYEQYFGPGTRLTVT.

The chain is built from TRBV5-1 and TRBJ1-1, with D tentatively TRBD1 (5 bases). The CDR3 loop spans 15 amino acids. Per germline, CDR1 SGHRS and CDR2 YFSETQ. V lost 1 base and J lost 8, with 18 bases in between. The CDR3 region is CASSLKTGGGAEAFF. Written as DNA, the CDR3 is TGCGCCAGCAGCTTGAAAACAGGTGGCGGGGCAGAAGCTTTCTTT. Full variable domain (outside the CDR3, taken from reference TRBV5-1 and TRBJ1-1): KAGVTQTPRYLIKTRGQQVTLSCSPISGHRSVSWYQQTPGQGLQFLFEYFSETQRNKGNFPGRFSGRQFSNSRSEMNVSTLELGDSALYLCASSLKTGGGAEAFFGQGTRLTVV.

This clonotype was counted at least ten times. This chain connects TRBV13 to TRBJ1-5; tentative D call: TRBD1 (5 bases). This CDR3 is 12 amino acids long. Germline V lookup: CDR1 PRHDT, CDR2 FYEKMQ (reference sequence). V lost 4 bases, J lost 10 bases, and 11 bases lay in between. The CDR3, as DNA: TGTGCCAGCAGCTCAGGGTCGTCTCCCCAGCATTTT. It codes for CASSSGSSPQHF.

This clonotype was detected ten times or more. The rearrangement links TRBV2 to TRBJ2-7; D may correspond to TRBD1 or TRBD2 (7 bases each). CDR1 and CDR2 (germline): SNHLY, FYNNEI. This CDR3 comprises 15 residues. The ends were cut back, 2 bases at V and 5 bases at J, with 16 bases in the middle. The CDR3 loop is CASSELVRGGHEQYF. CDR3 coding DNA: TGTGCCAGCAGTGAACTTGTCAGGGGGGGGCACGAGCAGTACTTC.

This chain connects TRBV5-1 to TRBJ2-1; D gene unclear. The ends were cut back, 2 bases at V and 8 bases at J, with 14 bases in the middle. The germline gives CDR1 SGHRS, CDR2 YFSETQ. The length of the CDR3 is 14 residues. CDR3 region: CASSFDPPPDEQFF. The CDR3 coding sequence is TGCGCCAGCAGCTTTGACCCTCCCCCAGATGAGCAGTTCTTC.

This clonotype was observed a few times. Given the absence of the conserved phenylalanine or tryptophan at the CDR3 end, a read error is likely. CDR3 amino acids: CASSAQTRLAGGGSYNEQFL. The CDR3, as DNA: TGTGCCAGCAGCGCCCAGACGAGACTAGCGGGAGGGGGCTCCTACAATGAGCAGTTCCTC. This chain uses TRBV7-9 with TRBJ2-1, with 14 nucleotides matching TRBD2. This CDR3 region has 20 residues. Germline V gene sequence: CDR1 SEHNR, CDR2 FQNEAQ (reference sequence). The V segment lost 5 bases and the J segment 0 bases; nucleotides outside the gene matches: 12.

The table lists this clonotype with many counts. The CDR3 nucleotides read TGTGCCAGCAGAAAGGCAGGTTCCCAAGAGACCCAGTACTTC. Translation: CASRKAGSQETQYF. This rearrangement joins TRBV12-3 or TRBV12-4 to TRBJ2-5; D is uncertain. Between the trimmed V and J ends, which lost 6 bases and 1 base, there was a span of 12 bases. CDR3 length: 14 amino acids.